The 32 T cell receptor beta chains reported below all come from one sample, sequenced in a study of control samples from healthy donors and cancer patients. Libraries were prepared by immunoSEQ multiplex PCR; TCRdb keeps only in-frame clonotypes and omits some of them. The table has 84,000 or so clones, 91% seen once. The specimen sequenced was blood. The receptor source for this set is a man aged 45 to 65 in good health.

This clone was seen a handful of times. The gene calls are TRBV2 and TRBJ2-3; 7 positions match TRBD1. Losses at the gene ends were 7 bases for V and 5 bases for J; bases not matched to a gene: 9. Germline CDR1 SNHLY, CDR2 FYNNEI. CDR3 length: 14 residues. CDR3 amino acids: CASTRQGSGDTQYF. DNA of the CDR3: TGTGCCAGCACCCGACAGGGTTCAGGAGATACGCAGTATTTT.

The chain combines TRBV24-1 with TRBJ1-5; 7 bases are shared with TRBD1. This CDR3 has 17 amino acids. Per the germline V gene, CDR1 is KGHDR and CDR2 is SFDVKD. Trimming took 7 bases from V and 4 from J; bases not matched to a gene: 15. This CDR3 is CATSDRAQVGGNQPQHF. CDR3 in DNA: TGTGCCACCAGCGACAGGGCCCAAGTTGGAGGAAATCAGCCCCAGCATTTT.

V gene TRBV6-6 combines with J gene TRBJ1-5, with D unclear. Trimming removed 2 bases from V and 5 bases from J, with 7 bases in between. CDR1 is MNHNY and CDR2 is SVGAGI in the germline V gene (reference sequence). This CDR3 contains 13 residues. The CDR3 sequence: CASSYLEYQPQHF. The CDR3 nucleotides are TGTGCCAGCAGTTACCTCGAGTATCAGCCCCAGCATTTT.

This clone was seen once. The V call is TRBV6-6, the J call TRBJ1-5; weak D call: TRBD1 (5 bases). This CDR3 region has 15 residues. V was clipped by 0 bases and J by 4 bases, with 10 bases between them. The germline V gene has CDR1 MNHNY and CDR2 SVGAGI (reference sequence). The CDR3 here is CASSYSIRDNQPQHF. In nucleotides, the CDR3 is TGTGCCAGCAGTTACTCGATCAGGGATAATCAGCCCCAGCATTTT.

The chain recombines TRBV2 with TRBJ1-1; 8 bases are a match to TRBD1. V shed 7 bases and J 3 bases; nucleotides not matched to a gene: 13. The CDR3 length is 16 residues. CDR1 is SNHLY and CDR2 is FYNNEI in the germline V gene. This chain's CDR3 is CASTAGAGQGDTEAFF. In nucleotides, the CDR3 is TGTGCCAGCACCGCAGGAGCCGGACAGGGCGACACTGAAGCTTTCTTT.

The chain couples TRBV13 to TRBJ1-2, with D unclear. CDR3 length: 12 residues. V was trimmed by 3 bases and J by 6 bases, leaving 8 bases between them. Germline V lookup: CDR1 PRHDT, CDR2 FYEKMQ (reference sequence). CDR3 DNA: TGTGCCAGCAGCTTCCGCCCGGATGGCTACACCTTC. It translates to CASSFRPDGYTF.

This chain connects TRBV9 to TRBJ2-7, with 8 bases aligning to TRBD2. CDR3 length: 15 residues. The germline V gene encodes CDR1 SGDLS and CDR2 YYNGEE. V lost 1 base and J lost 1; bases outside the gene matches: 4. The CDR3 nucleotides read TGTGCCAGCAGCGTATCCGCTAGCGGGTCCTACGAGCAGTACTTC. Translating it yields CASSVSASGSYEQYF.

The rearrangement links TRBV5-1 to TRBJ1-1, with TRBD1 matching 7 bases. CDR1 SGHRS and CDR2 YFSETQ come from the germline V gene. Unmatched junction bases numbered 1, after V lost 5 bases and J lost 0 bases. CDR3 size: 13 residues. The CDR3: CASSDRVNTEAFF. The DNA of the CDR3 is TGCGCCAGCAGTGACAGGGTGAACACTGAAGCTTTCTTT.

The rearrangement uses TRBV19 and TRBJ1-4; 7 bases map to TRBD1. The germline V gene has CDR1 LNHDA and CDR2 SQIVND (reference sequence). The length of the CDR3 is 16 residues. V lost 5 bases, J lost 5 bases, and 11 bases stayed unmatched. CDR3 region: CASSPLSGTVNEKLFF. The CDR3 nucleotides read TGTGCCAGTAGTCCCCTTTCCGGGACAGTAAATGAAAAACTGTTTTTT.

This clone was observed a handful of times. This chain joins TRBV6-5 and TRBJ2-5, with 7 bases aligning to TRBD2. This CDR3 comprises 15 residues. Losses at the gene ends were 6 bases for V and 4 bases for J; bases not matched to a gene: 11. Germline V CDR1 and CDR2: MNHEY, SVGAGI. This CDR3 reads CASSLNGGGGETQYF. In DNA, the CDR3 is TGTGCCAGCAGCCTCAATGGGGGGGGAGGAGAGACCCAGTACTTC.

This clone appeared once. The chain recombines TRBV6-5 with TRBJ1-3, with 7 bases fitting TRBD1. Per germline, CDR1 MNHEY and CDR2 SVGAGI. The CDR3 runs to 14 residues. The J segment lost 1 base and the V segment lost 6 bases, leaving 3 bases of the junction unmatched. The chain's CDR3 is CASSRQGSGNTIYF. CDR3 bases: TGTGCCAGCAGCCGACAGGGTTCTGGAAACACCATATATTTT.

The chain joins TRBV10-1 to TRBJ1-2; tentative D call: TRBD1 (5 bases). CDR3 length: 17 residues. Germline CDR1 is WNHNN and CDR2 is SYGVQD (reference sequence). Trimming stripped 7 bases from V and 4 bases from J, with 25 bases between. CDR3 residues: CASTTGLTRGGSYGYTF. The CDR3 bases are TGCGCCAGCACTACAGGATTAACAAGGGGTGGAAGCTATGGCTACACCTTC.

The chain couples TRBV5-1 to TRBJ1-2, with no clear D. This CDR3 region has 15 residues. CDR1 is SGHRS and CDR2 is YFSETQ in the germline V gene. Trimming removed 4 bases at V and 0 bases at J, with 13 bases between. The CDR3 coding sequence is TGCGCCAGCAGCGACCGGGCCCGAGCTAACTATGGCTACACCTTC. The encoded protein is CASSDRARANYGYTF.

The CDR3 spells CASTLGQTDEQFF. The CDR3 DNA follows: TGTGCCAGCACTTTGGGACAAACGGATGAGCAGTTCTTC. J is TRBJ2-1 and V is TRBV12-3 or TRBV12-4, with D maybe TRBD1 (6 bases). This CDR3 has 13 amino acids. Trimming took 7 bases from V and 8 from J, leaving 15 bases between them.

The CDR3 DNA follows: TGCGCCAGCAGGTCGGGAAACATTCAGTACTTC. This gives the protein CASRSGNIQYF. The chain is built from TRBV5-1 and TRBJ2-4, with D uncertain. Germline V gene data show CDR1 as SGHRS and CDR2 as YFSETQ. Trimming pared 5 bases from V and 6 bases from J, leaving 6 bases between. The CDR3 sequence is 11 residues long.

Remarks on this clone: An end of the junction does not agree with germline; a read error may underlie this. The V call is TRBV15, the J call TRBJ1-1; D gene unclear. Germline V CDR1 and CDR2: LNHNV, YYDKDF (reference sequence). This CDR3 is built from 13 residues. In DNA form, the CDR3 reads TGTGCCGCCAGCGCCCGAAGGGACACTGAAGCTTTCTTT. This sequence encodes CAASARRDTEAFF. Complete variable domain (other parts from reference TRBV15 and TRBJ1-1): DAMVIQNPRYQVTQFGKPVTLSCSQTLNHNVMYWYQQKSSQAPKLLFHYYDKDFNNEADTPDNFQSRRPNTSFCFLDIRSPGLGDTAMYLCAASARRDTEAFFGQGTRLTVV.

V and J are TRBV7-2 and TRBJ1-1, with no clear D. V was pared by 1 base and J by 8 bases, with 11 bases between. The V gene's germline CDR1 is SGHTA and CDR2 FQGNSA. The CDR3 spans 13 residues. CDR3 nucleotides: TGTGCCAGCAGCTTAGGTCGCCAGGCCGAAGCTTTCTTT. It specifies CASSLGRQAEAFF.

This chain uses TRBV5-1 with TRBJ1-1, with D unclear. CDR1 and CDR2 from the germline V gene are SGHRS and YFSETQ. This CDR3 comprises 13 residues. Trimming removed 1 base from V and 1 base from J, with 5 bases in between. The CDR3 nucleotides are TGCGCCAGCAGCTTGACACCGAACACTGAAGCTTTCTTT. It encodes CASSLTPNTEAFF. The full variable domain, rest sourced from reference TRBV5-1 and TRBJ1-1, is KAGVTQTPRYLIKTRGQQVTLSCSPISGHRSVSWYQQTPGQGLQFLFEYFSETQRNKGNFPGRFSGRQFSNSRSEMNVSTLELGDSALYLCASSLTPNTEAFFGQGTRLTVV.

The chain has TRBV19 and TRBJ2-1, with 7 bases lining up with TRBD1. V lost 2 bases and J lost 1; bases outside the gene matches: 2. The germline gives CDR1 LNHDA, CDR2 SQIVND (reference sequence). The CDR3 sequence is 15 residues long. This CDR3 is CASSITGESYNEQFF. CDR3 nucleotide sequence: TGTGCCAGTAGTATAACAGGGGAGTCCTACAATGAGCAGTTCTTC.

V is TRBV6-2 or TRBV6-3 and J is TRBJ1-2, with D hard to call. The CDR3 has 14 amino acids. V was cut by 3 bases and J by 4 bases, with 12 bases left in between. Germline V gene sequence: CDR1 MNHEY, CDR2 SVGEGT. The CDR3 DNA follows: TGTGCCAGCAGTTATTCGGGATATCTCTATGGCTACACCTTC. Its translation: CASSYSGYLYGYTF.

The chain carries TRBV7-9 and TRBJ2-7; TRBD1 is a possible D gene (5 bases). Per germline, CDR1 SEHNR and CDR2 FQNEAQ (reference sequence). V was clipped by 2 bases and J by 2 bases, with 10 bases between them. The CDR3 length is 14 residues. CDR3 nucleotide sequence: TGTGCCAGCAGCTTATCACAGGCGCCCTACGAGCAGTACTTC. It codes for CASSLSQAPYEQYF.

The chain is built from TRBV2 and TRBJ1-2, with D maybe TRBD1 (6 bases). CDR1 and CDR2 (germline): SNHLY, FYNNEI. Trimming removed 8 bases from V and 0 bases from J, with 16 bases in between. The CDR3 is made up of 15 amino acids. The CDR3 protein is CASPRTALANYGYTF. For the CDR3, the DNA is TGTGCCAGCCCGAGGACAGCCCTTGCTAACTATGGCTACACCTTC.

The genes are TRBV6-1 and TRBJ2-7, with D hard to call. Looked up from germline, CDR1 is MNHNS and CDR2 is SASEGT. This CDR3 is built from 13 residues. V lost 3 bases, J lost 3 bases, and 9 bases lay in between. The CDR3 DNA sequence: TGTGCCAGCAGTGAGGGCTCAGTCTACGAGCAGTACTTC. This gives the protein CASSEGSVYEQYF.

The V call is TRBV15, the J call TRBJ1-1, with 9 bases that match TRBD1. The CDR3 runs 14 residues. The trim removed 4 bases at V and 7 bases at J, leaving 7 bases unmatched. Germline V gene lookup returns CDR1 LNHNV and CDR2 YYDKDF (reference sequence). The CDR3 nucleotides are TGTGCCACCAGCAACAGGGGGCGCTCGAGTGAAGCTTTCTTT. It yields the protein CATSNRGRSSEAFF.

The chain couples TRBV6-1 to TRBJ1-2; 10 bases are shared with TRBD1. This CDR3 is 16 amino acids long. V lost 3 bases, J lost 4 bases, and 8 bases stayed unmatched. Germline assignment: CDR1 MNHNS and CDR2 SASEGT. CDR3 bases: TGTGCCAGCAGTGACCTTGGGACAGGGGTGTTCTATGGCTACACCTTC. Amino acids: CASSDLGTGVFYGYTF.

This chain links TRBV5-1 with TRBJ2-4; 7 bases align to TRBD1. Germline V gene data show CDR1 as SGHRS and CDR2 as YFSETQ. CDR3 size: 15 residues. J gave up 3 bases and V 5 bases, and 8 bases lay outside the gene matches. CDR3 loop: CASRSTGTDKNIQYF. DNA for the CDR3: TGCGCCAGCAGGTCCACAGGGACAGACAAAAACATTCAGTACTTC.

This clone showed up just a few times. The V gene is TRBV7-2, the J gene TRBJ1-2; a weak D match, TRBD1 (6 bases). With 1 base removed from V and 5 bases from J, the gap between germline ends came to 11 bases. Germline V lookup: CDR1 SGHTA, CDR2 FQGNSA. The CDR3 is 14 amino acids. The CDR3 protein is CASSLGQATYGYTF. The CDR3 DNA reads as TGTGCCAGCAGCTTAGGACAGGCCACTTATGGCTACACCTTC.

The chain has TRBV3-1 (or the pseudogene TRBV3-2) and TRBJ1-4; D possibly corresponds to TRBD1 (5 bases). Per germline, CDR1 LGHDT and CDR2 YNNKEL (reference sequence). This CDR3 has 13 residues. Trimming pared 8 bases from V and 7 bases from J, leaving 14 bases between. CDR3 nucleotide sequence: TGTGCCAGCCTAGACAGAGGGAGTGAAAAACTGTTTTTT. Residues: CASLDRGSEKLFF.

J is TRBJ2-5 and V is TRBV12-2; TRBD2, the table's D call, lacks a check against the DNA. TRBV12-2 is tagged as a pseudogene. The CDR3 runs to 14 residues. The CDR3: CASRFLAGQETQYF. The CDR3 region has the DNA TGTGCAAGTCGCTTTTTAGCGGGGCAAGAGACCCAGTACTTC.

The V and J genes are TRBV29-1 and TRBJ1-2; D gene uncertain. The V gene's germline CDR1 is SQVTM and CDR2 ANQGSEA. The CDR3 contains 11 residues. Trimming removed 6 bases from V and 3 bases from J, with 8 bases in between. CDR3: CSVESDYGYTF. The CDR3 DNA reads TGCAGCGTAGAAAGCGACTATGGCTACACCTTC.

This chain connects TRBV6-4 to TRBJ1-1; 9 bases agree with TRBD1. Losses at the gene ends were 5 bases for V and 5 bases for J; bases not matched to a gene: 3. This CDR3 has 13 amino acids. CDR1 is MRHNA and CDR2 is SNTAGT in the germline V gene. The CDR3 DNA sequence: TGTGCCAGCAGTACGGACAGGGGTACTGAAGCTTTCTTT. It specifies CASSTDRGTEAFF.

This chain connects TRBV6-5 to TRBJ1-5; D uncertain. From germline, CDR1 is MNHEY and CDR2 SVGAGI. There are 12 residues in the CDR3. Trimming pared 8 bases from V and 7 bases from J, leaving 12 bases between. DNA for the CDR3: TGTGCCAGCGCCTCTCCCAACCAGCCCCAGCATTTT. The encoded protein is CASASPNQPQHF.